Sequencing of this TCR beta chain was carried out in a study of T cells in localized non-small cell lung cancer. Study results and limitations: Appearances in adjacent lung were noted for a median roughly 50 of the top 100 tumor clones. Because sequencing included only one region (of the tumor), heterogeneity remains possible.

The protocol was immunoSEQ multiplex PCR, while the TCRdb copy is restricted to in-frame clones and leaves out a portion. This table has around 19,000 clones, around 87% appearing once. A note on this clone: Antigen: not known.

The CDR3 is 16 amino acids. CDR1 and CDR2 (germline): SGHRS, YFSETQ. V lost 3 bases, J lost 6 bases, and 18 bases lay in between. The receptor comes from a man aged 35 to 69 with stage II squamous cell lung carcinoma. The sequences come from PBMCs, collected before any cancer treatment. The chain uses TRBV5-1 and TRBJ2-2, with D maybe TRBD1 (5 bases). The chain's CDR3 is CASSWQGFTGPGELFF. The CDR3 bases are TGCGCCAGCAGCTGGCAGGGTTTCACCGGACCCGGGGAGCTGTTTTTT.